This TCR beta chain comes out of a study of T cells in Graves' hyperthyroidism and ophthalmopathy. This clonotype occurred many times. Its antigen is currently unknown. Findings of the study overall: Clonotypes that were expanded in thyroid above 0.001 mostly appeared in blood too.

The V and J ends lost 1 base and 7 bases respectively, with 11 bases between them. This CDR3 has 14 amino acids. In germline, CDR1 is SNHLY, CDR2 FYNNEI. From RNA transcripts, TCR beta CDR3 regions were amplified. The primer set for the first-round RT-PCR of the TCR CDR3 was HTBI. Using its own MiXCR run on the multiplex PCR reads, TCRdb lists one record per CDR3 protein. The table shows around 600,000 distinct CDR3 sequences, with 13% to 15% occurring only once. The sequencing sample was made of blood. J is TRBJ2-1 and V is TRBV2; D is unclear. The clonotype was recovered from a woman younger than 35 with Graves' ophthalmopathy. CDR3: CASSEVVEGNEQFF. The CDR3 DNA reads as TGTGCCAGCAGTGAAGTCGTGGAAGGAAATGAGCAGTTCTTC.